The 10 T cell receptor beta chains in this list originate from one sample, sequenced in a study of cytomegalovirus exposure and HLA in healthy donors. TCRdb keeps only in-frame clones here, not all; method: immunoSEQ multiplex PCR. Among fewer than 250,000 clones listed, roughly 80% were seen once. Sequenced sample: PBMCs. These receptors were taken from a woman in her late teens or twenties in good health and CMV-seronegative.

This chain connects TRBV6-1 to TRBJ1-2, with 7 bases lining up with TRBD1. CDR3 length equals 15 residues. V shed 6 bases, J shed 2 bases, and the junction held 9 bases outside the gene matches. Germline CDR1 reads MNHNS; CDR2 reads SASEGT. The CDR3 DNA reads as TGTGCCAGCAGCCCAGAGGGACAGTACAACTATGGCTACACCTTC. Its protein is CASSPEGQYNYGYTF.

The rearrangement joins TRBV6-5 to TRBJ1-2; D unclear. V dropped 5 bases and J dropped 2 bases, with 12 bases sitting between them. Germline values: CDR1 MNHEY, CDR2 SVGAGI. CDR3 size: 14 residues. The CDR3, as DNA: TGTGCCAGCAGTAAAATTGGCACGAACTATGGCTACACCTTC. It specifies CASSKIGTNYGYTF.

This chain links TRBV30 with TRBJ1-1; D may be TRBD1 (5 bases). Between the trimmed V and J ends, which lost 0 bases and 7 bases, there was a span of 12 bases. This CDR3 has 13 residues. CDR1 GTSNPN and CDR2 SVGIG come from the germline V gene (reference sequence). The CDR3 here is CAWSVKAGSEAFF. In DNA, the CDR3 is TGTGCCTGGAGTGTTAAGGCAGGGAGTGAAGCTTTCTTT. Supplemented by reference TRBV30 and TRBJ1-1, the full variable domain reads SQTIHQWPATLVQPVGSPLSLECTVEGTSNPNLYWYRQAAGRGLQLLFYSVGIGQISSEVPQNLSASRPQDRQFILSSKKLLLSDSGFYLCAWSVKAGSEAFFGQGTRLTVV.

This clone was recorded only once. Here the CDR3 DNA reads TGTGCCACAAAAGGAATGAACACTGAAGCTTTCTTT. It encodes CATKGMNTEAFF. The chain couples TRBV18 to TRBJ1-1; no clear D. The CDR3 is 12 residues long. Germline V lookup: CDR1 KGHSH, CDR2 LQKENI. The V gene lost 10 bases and the J gene lost 0 bases, with 9 bases spanning the gap. The full variable domain, with the rest looked up from reference TRBV18 and TRBJ1-1, is NAGVMQNPRHLVRRRGQEARLRCSPMKGHSHVYWYRQLPEEGLKFMVYLQKENIIDESGMPKERFSAEFPKEGPSILRIQQVVRGDSAAYFCATKGMNTEAFFGQGTRLTVV.

This chain links TRBV6-5 with TRBJ2-2; 9 bases map to TRBD1. V trimming: 4 bases; J trimming: 3 bases; junction bases outside the gene matches: 6. CDR3 length: 16 amino acids. Germline V gives CDR1 MNHEY, CDR2 SVGAGI. The CDR3 spells CASSSRTGDYTGELFF. CDR3 DNA: TGTGCCAGCAGTTCCCGGACAGGGGACTACACCGGGGAGCTGTTTTTT.

This CDR3 is CASSQGRALKSNQPQHF. The CDR3 DNA reads as TGCGCCAGCAGCCAAGGCAGGGCCCTTAAAAGCAATCAGCCCCAGCATTTT. The rearrangement uses TRBV4-1 and TRBJ1-5, with D possibly TRBD1 on 5 matching bases. V was trimmed by 1 base and J by 1 base, leaving 14 bases between them. Germline loops: CDR1 MGHRA, CDR2 YSYEKL. The CDR3 sequence is 17 residues long.

V is TRBV9 and J is TRBJ2-5; 8 nucleotides align to TRBD2. V shed 0 bases and J 1 base; nucleotides not matched to a gene: 8. The CDR3 loop spans 17 amino acids. Germline CDR1 reads SGDLS; CDR2 reads YYNGEE. CDR3 nucleotides: TGTGCCAGCAGCGTAGTTCCGGGCGGGAGGCTCCAAGAGACCCAGTACTTC. This sequence encodes CASSVVPGGRLQETQYF.

This chain uses TRBV2 with TRBJ2-4; D is uncertain. There are 14 residues in the CDR3. The germline CDR1 and CDR2 sequences are SNHLY and FYNNEI. Trimming removed 7 bases from V and 4 bases from J, with 14 bases in between. CDR3 in DNA: TGTGCCAGCAAACTGCAGGTTACTAAAAACATTCAGTACTTC. This sequence encodes CASKLQVTKNIQYF.

This clone was detected only once. V and J are TRBV4-1 and TRBJ2-7; D is possibly TRBD2 (5 bases). The CDR3 loop spans 12 amino acids. Per germline, CDR1 MGHRA and CDR2 YSYEKL. V was cut by 1 base and J by 7 bases, with 8 bases left in between. CDR3 residues: CASSQVGEEQYF. CDR3 nucleotides: TGCGCCAGCAGCCAAGTGGGAGAAGAGCAGTACTTC.

V usage is TRBV5-4 and J usage is TRBJ1-2; no firm D call. V dropped 5 bases and J dropped 2 bases, with 10 bases sitting between them. From germline, CDR1 is SGHNT and CDR2 YYREEE (reference sequence). This CDR3 region has 13 residues. This CDR3 reads CASSTRENYGYTF. The CDR3 DNA sequence: TGTGCCAGCAGTACAAGGGAGAACTATGGCTACACCTTC.